Presented here are 27 T cell receptor beta chains from one specimen sequenced in a study of beta chain features in type 1 diabetes. The isolated RNA, all of it, was reverse transcribed, so expressed TCRB transcripts were what got sequenced. TCRdb keeps only in-frame clones here, not all; method: immunoSEQ multiplex PCR. Of a few hundred thousand clones listed, about 9.3% are singletons. The sequencing sample was made of naive CD4+ T cells from blood. These receptors were collected from a woman under 30 in good health.

The chain couples TRBV6-1 to TRBJ1-6, with 9 bases lining up with TRBD1. Per germline, CDR1 MNHNS and CDR2 SASEGT. The trim removed 6 bases at V and 8 bases at J, leaving 8 bases unmatched. The CDR3 runs to 15 residues. The CDR3 bases are TGTGCCAGCAGGGCCTCCGGGACAGGGTATTCACCCCTCCACTTT. Protein product: CASRASGTGYSPLHF.

The chain joins TRBV5-1 to TRBJ1-1, with 10 bases lining up with TRBD1. Germline V gives CDR1 SGHRS, CDR2 YFSETQ. The CDR3 covers 15 residues. With 3 bases clipped from V and 4 bases from J, the junction kept 6 bases outside the gene matches. The CDR3 sequence is CASSSRQGAGTEAFF. The CDR3 nucleotides read TGCGCCAGCAGCTCCCGACAGGGGGCCGGCACTGAAGCTTTCTTT.

The chain uses TRBV25-1 and TRBJ2-1; TRBD2 matches at 7 bases. Trimming removed 6 bases from V and 4 bases from J; junction bases left unmatched: 9. The CDR3 contains 15 residues. Germline V gene lookup returns CDR1 MGHDK and CDR2 SYGVNS. CDR3 coding DNA: TGTGCCAGCAGCCCGAGGCTAGCGGCATACAATGAGCAGTTCTTC. Translating it yields CASSPRLAAYNEQFF. The variable domain in full, completed from reference TRBV25-1 and TRBJ2-1, reads EADIYQTPRYLVIGTGKKITLECSQTMGHDKMYWYQQDPGMELHLIHYSYGVNSTEKGDLSSESTVSRIRTEHFPLTLESARPSHTSQYLCASSPRLAAYNEQFFGPGTRLTVL.

This clone was detected only a few times. CDR3 loop: CASSGHMNTEAFF. CDR3 coding DNA: TGTGCCAGCAGCGGCCACATGAACACTGAAGCTTTCTTT. The chain carries TRBV7-3 and TRBJ1-1; D is unclear. CDR1 is SGHTA, CDR2 FQGTGA, per germline. V was pared by 5 bases and J by 0 bases, with 7 bases between. This CDR3 region has 13 residues.

The gene calls are TRBV27 and TRBJ2-5; TRBD2 agrees at 11 bases. V lost 0 bases to trimming and J lost 2 bases; unmatched junction nucleotides: 5. Germline V CDR1 and CDR2: MNHEY, SMNVEV (reference sequence). CDR3 length: 17 amino acids. CDR3 bases: TGTGCCAGCAGTTTATCGATGGCTAGCGGGGGGCAAGAGACCCAGTACTTC. Protein: CASSLSMASGGQETQYF.

This clone has only a few counts. The chain recombines TRBV5-6 with TRBJ1-6, with 11 nucleotides matching TRBD1. Germline CDR1 SGHDT, CDR2 YYEEEE. The CDR3 covers 15 residues. V lost 4 bases to trimming and J lost 9 bases; unmatched junction nucleotides: 6. In DNA, the CDR3 is TGTGCCAGCAGCCTCTGGACAGGGGGCACTTCACCCCTCCACTTT. This translates into CASSLWTGGTSPLHF.

This clone was observed a handful of times. The rearrangement links TRBV15 to TRBJ2-4; 13 bases are a match to TRBD2. Germline CDR1 reads LNHNV; CDR2 reads YYDKDF (reference sequence). V shed 0 bases, J shed 0 bases, and the junction held 5 bases outside the gene matches. CDR3 length: 19 residues. The CDR3 coding sequence is TGTGCCACCAGCAGAGAGCGACTAGCGGGAGGACTAGCCAAAAACATTCAGTACTTC. Its protein is CATSRERLAGGLAKNIQYF.

This clone has only a few counts. The chain couples TRBV27 to TRBJ2-2; 7 nucleotides align to TRBD1. CDR3 length: 12 residues. Unmatched junction bases numbered 4, after V lost 7 bases and J lost 8 bases. CDR1 and CDR2 (germline): MNHEY, SMNVEV (reference sequence). The CDR3 region is CASNFRGGELFF. DNA of the CDR3: TGTGCCAGCAACTTCAGGGGGGGGGAGCTGTTTTTT.

This clone was found a few times. V gene TRBV9 combines with J gene TRBJ1-2, with D possibly matching TRBD1 (6 bases). V was shortened by 4 bases and J by 8 bases, with 15 bases between the two germline ends. CDR1 is SGDLS and CDR2 is YYNGEE in the germline V gene. This CDR3 spans 13 amino acids. The CDR3 sequence: CASSPMNRDGYTF. The CDR3 DNA sequence: TGTGCCAGCAGCCCTATGAACAGGGACGGCTACACCTTC.

The chain uses TRBV5-6 and TRBJ2-7, with TRBD2 as a possible D gene (5 bases). The CDR3 contains 17 residues. Germline CDR1 and CDR2: SGHDT and YYEEEE. Trimming removed 3 bases at V and 0 bases at J, with 19 bases between. The CDR3 loop reads CASSSDRGRDFSYEQYF. CDR3 in DNA: TGTGCCAGCAGCTCCGACCGAGGACGGGATTTCTCCTACGAGCAGTACTTC.

The rearrangement links TRBV7-9 to TRBJ1-1, with D possibly TRBD1 on 5 matching bases. The CDR3 consists of 13 residues. V was shortened by 1 base and J by 8 bases, with 11 bases between the two germline ends. The germline V gene has CDR1 SEHNR and CDR2 FQNEAQ (reference sequence). The DNA for the CDR3 is TGTGCCAGCAGCTTAGAACAGGCTGTAGAAGCTTTCTTT. Translated, it gives CASSLEQAVEAFF.

This clone was seen a handful of times. The genes are TRBV28 and TRBJ1-4, with D possibly TRBD1 on 6 matching bases. There are 14 residues in the CDR3. Trimming stripped 5 bases from V and 5 bases from J, with 12 bases between. Germline V gene lookup returns CDR1 MDHEN and CDR2 SYDVKM. CDR3 nucleotide sequence: TGTGCCAGCAGTGGGGACACTCGAAATGAAAAACTGTTTTTT. It translates to CASSGDTRNEKLFF.

This clone was detected a few times. Distinct nucleotide sequences in the sample also encode this CDR3. This chain uses TRBV15 with TRBJ1-1; D is ambiguous. The V and J ends lost 0 bases and 1 base respectively, with 6 bases between them. Germline CDR1 is LNHNV and CDR2 is YYDKDF (reference sequence). The CDR3 contains 14 residues. In DNA form, the CDR3 reads TGTGCCACCAGCAGAGACACACGGAACACTGAAGCTTTCTTT. It is translated as CATSRDTRNTEAFF. The variable domain in full, completed from reference TRBV15 and TRBJ1-1, reads DAMVIQNPRYQVTQFGKPVTLSCSQTLNHNVMYWYQQKSSQAPKLLFHYYDKDFNNEADTPDNFQSRRPNTSFCFLDIRSPGLGDTAMYLCATSRDTRNTEAFFGQGTRLTVV.

The chain recombines TRBV7-8 with TRBJ1-1; D ambiguous. Germline loops: CDR1 SGHVS, CDR2 FQNEAQ. The CDR3 has 13 residues. V was pared by 5 bases and J by 0 bases, with 7 bases between. Here the CDR3 DNA reads TGTGCCAGCAGCCTTGACTTGAACACTGAAGCTTTCTTT. It yields the protein CASSLDLNTEAFF.

This clone was recorded a few times. The rearrangement uses TRBV19 and TRBJ2-7, with 7 positions matching TRBD1. This CDR3 has 14 residues. V was pared by 3 bases and J by 5 bases, with 7 bases of the junction left unmatched. Germline V CDR1 and CDR2: LNHDA, SQIVND (reference sequence). The CDR3 sequence: CASSISGTDNEQYF. The CDR3 nucleotides are TGTGCCAGTAGTATTTCCGGGACAGACAACGAGCAGTACTTC.

This clone was seen only a few times. The same CDR3 is also encoded by other DNA sequences in this sample. The genes are TRBV18 and TRBJ1-2, with 10 bases matching TRBD1. The germline V gene has CDR1 KGHSH and CDR2 LQKENI. This CDR3 has 13 residues. Germline trimming cut 6 bases from V and 5 bases from J; bases unmatched to any gene: 3. CDR3 DNA: TGTGCCAGCTCGCCGGGACAGGGGTATGGCTACACCTTC. Translating it yields CASSPGQGYGYTF.

This chain links TRBV5-1 with TRBJ2-6; tentative D call: TRBD1 (6 bases). CDR1 is SGHRS, CDR2 YFSETQ, per germline. This CDR3 is built from 18 residues. V was clipped by 2 bases and J by 0 bases, with 15 bases between them. CDR3 nucleotide sequence: TGCGCCAGCAGCTTACTGCAGATGACAGGCTCTGGGGCCAACGTCCTGACTTTC. Amino acid sequence: CASSLLQMTGSGANVLTF.

This chain joins TRBV6-4 and TRBJ1-2; D unresolved. The CDR3 totals 13 residues. Germline values: CDR1 MRHNA, CDR2 SNTAGT. The germline V and J ends were trimmed by 4 bases and 8 bases, with 14 bases remaining between them. The CDR3: CASSATGSGGYTF. The CDR3 region has the DNA TGTGCCAGCAGTGCCACGGGTTCGGGAGGCTACACCTTC.

Here the CDR3 reads CASSMQGDTEAFF. The CDR3 DNA is TGTGCCAGTAGTATGCAGGGGGACACTGAAGCTTTCTTT. This chain joins TRBV19 and TRBJ1-1; 7 bases line up with TRBD1. Germline CDR1 is LNHDA and CDR2 is SQIVND (reference sequence). The CDR3 runs to 13 residues. Germline trimming cut 3 bases from V and 3 bases from J; bases unmatched to any gene: 1. Looking up the rest from reference TRBV19 and TRBJ1-1 gives the full variable domain: DGGITQSPKYLFRKEGQNVTLSCEQNLNHDAMYWYRQDPGQGLRLIYYSQIVNDFQKGDIAEGYSVSREKKESFPLTVTSAQKNPTAFYLCASSMQGDTEAFFGQGTRLTVV.

The sample holds a few counts of this clone. V gene TRBV6-1 combines with J gene TRBJ2-1; 9 bases map to TRBD1. Trimming at V came to 1 base and at J to 9 bases, leaving 4 bases not matched to a gene. CDR1 and CDR2 (germline): MNHNS, SASEGT. The CDR3 has 14 amino acids. CDR3 in amino acids: CASSEGTGDGEQFF. In nucleotides, the CDR3 is TGTGCCAGCAGTGAAGGGACAGGGGACGGTGAGCAGTTCTTC.

This clone was counted only a few times. This chain joins TRBV5-1 and TRBJ1-2; possible D gene TRBD1, 6 bases. Germline-derived CDR1 and CDR2 are SGHRS and YFSETQ. V was trimmed by 1 base and J by 4 bases, leaving 26 bases between them. The CDR3 consists of 19 residues. The chain's CDR3 is CASSLIGTKPRGDTYGYTF. In nucleotides, the CDR3 is TGCGCCAGCAGCTTGATCGGGACCAAACCCAGGGGCGATACCTATGGCTACACCTTC.

This clone was seen a few times. The chain combines TRBV2 with TRBJ2-3, with TRBD2 identical over 11 bases. Germline lookup yields CDR1 SNHLY and CDR2 FYNNEI. The ends lost 3 bases at V and 4 bases at J; junction bases unmatched: 9. The CDR3 runs to 17 residues. Written as DNA, the CDR3 is TGTGCCAGCAGTGACATGAAACTAGCGGGGGCCGCAGATACGCAGTATTTT. As protein: CASSDMKLAGAADTQYF.

This clone was seen more than once but under ten times. This chain joins TRBV21-1 and TRBJ2-5; the DNA was not used to check the table's D call, TRBD2. TRBV21-1 is a pseudogene locus. There are 13 residues in the CDR3. DNA for the CDR3: TGTGCCAGCATAGCGGGCTACCAAGAGACCCAGTACTTC. Its protein is CASIAGYQETQYF.

The chain uses TRBV29-1 and TRBJ1-1; 8 nucleotides match TRBD1. This CDR3 has 13 amino acids. From germline, CDR1 is SQVTM and CDR2 ANQGSEA. The V and J ends lost 2 bases and 6 bases, in that order; junction bases with no gene match: 5. CDR3 protein: CSVELRQGSEAFF. CDR3 coding DNA: TGCAGCGTTGAACTCCGACAGGGGTCTGAAGCTTTCTTT.

In its sample, this clone was seen a few times. This chain links TRBV7-2 with TRBJ2-3; 8 bases line up with TRBD1. The germline CDR1 and CDR2 sequences are SGHTA and FQGNSA. J lost 10 bases, V lost 1 base, and 7 bases had no gene match. This CDR3 comprises 14 residues. The CDR3 nucleotides read TGTGCCAGCAGCTTAGTCGGACAGGGATTGCCGCAGTATTTT. Residues: CASSLVGQGLPQYF.

The chain has TRBV18 and TRBJ2-5; perhaps TRBD2 as D (5 bases). Trimming took 2 bases from V and 2 from J, leaving 12 bases between them. The CDR3 totals 15 residues. Germline V gene data show CDR1 as KGHSH and CDR2 as LQKENI. The CDR3 here is CASSPTAGRQETQYF. CDR3 coding DNA: TGTGCCAGCTCACCAACGGCGGGCCGACAAGAGACCCAGTACTTC.

This clone was picked up a small number of times. This chain joins TRBV5-1 and TRBJ2-3; 7 positions match TRBD2. CDR3 size: 16 residues. The germline V gene encodes CDR1 SGHRS and CDR2 YFSETQ. The V and J ends lost 0 bases and 2 bases, in that order; junction bases with no gene match: 6. The CDR3 DNA sequence: TGCGCCAGCAGCTTGGTAGCGGGTCTTTCCACAGATACGCAGTATTTT. This translates into CASSLVAGLSTDTQYF.